Shown below are 7 T cell receptor beta chains from a single sample sequenced in a study of blood T cell repertoires in COVID-19. The method was immunoSEQ multiplex PCR; TCRdb's version includes in-frame clones alone and lacks a portion of them. Seen here are approximately 88,000 clones, 80% observed once, and the top ten hold about 8.4%. The sample comprised peripheral blood. The source of these receptors is a man aged 50 to 60 who had recovered from COVID-19.

The chain recombines TRBV27 with TRBJ2-2; 9 nucleotides agree with TRBD2. Trimming cost V 6 bases and J 3 bases; bases outside gene matches: 14. This CDR3 has 18 residues. Looked up from germline, CDR1 is MNHEY and CDR2 is SMNVEV (reference sequence). The CDR3 sequence is CASRDSLAGEIYTGELFF. CDR3 nucleotides: TGTGCCAGCAGAGACTCATTAGCGGGAGAAATCTACACCGGGGAGCTGTTTTTT.

The chain carries TRBV5-4 and TRBJ1-1; D is uncertain. The CDR3 spans 14 residues. V was pared by 4 bases and J by 1 base, with 11 bases between. CDR1 and CDR2 (germline): SGHNT, YYREEE (reference sequence). The CDR3 DNA follows: TGTGCCAGCAGCACGGTGGCGGGGAACACTGAAGCTTTCTTT. Protein sequence: CASSTVAGNTEAFF.

This chain links TRBV19 with TRBJ2-4; D is possibly TRBD2 (6 bases). The CDR3 contains 14 residues. Germline V gene lookup returns CDR1 LNHDA and CDR2 SQIVND (reference sequence). Trimming stripped 6 bases from V and 2 bases from J, with 11 bases between. The CDR3 DNA reads TGTGCCAGTAGCCCGACTAGATCCAAAAACATTCAGTACTTC. Residues: CASSPTRSKNIQYF.

Here the CDR3 DNA reads TGTGCCAGCAGCTTATCCGGGAACACTGAAGCTTTCTTT. Translated: CASSLSGNTEAFF. This rearrangement joins TRBV7-3 to TRBJ1-1; D is uncertain. CDR3 length: 13 residues. Germline V gene data show CDR1 as SGHTA and CDR2 as FQGTGA. V was cut by 2 bases and J by 1 base, with 5 bases left in between.

The rearrangement uses TRBV19 and TRBJ2-7; D is uncertain. Per the germline V gene, CDR1 is LNHDA and CDR2 is SQIVND (reference sequence). The CDR3 runs to 13 residues. Trimming took off 6 bases at V and 0 bases at J, with 9 bases between the two ends. Written as DNA, the CDR3 is TGTGCCAGTAGGGCTCTTAACTCCTACGAGCAGTACTTC. Translating gives CASRALNSYEQYF.

The V and J genes are TRBV7-9 and TRBJ2-7; D is unresolved. Deletions cut 1 base from V and 5 bases from J, with 9 bases between. This CDR3 region has 13 residues. The V gene's germline CDR1 is SEHNR and CDR2 FQNEAQ (reference sequence). DNA of the CDR3: TGTGCCAGCAGCTTAGGGCCTTTTAACGAGCAGTACTTC. This encodes CASSLGPFNEQYF.

This clone was seen a single time. The gene calls are TRBV18 and TRBJ1-1; TRBD1 matches at 7 bases. Trimming removed 3 bases from V and 0 bases from J; junction bases left unmatched: 7. Germline V CDR1 and CDR2: KGHSH, LQKENI. This CDR3 region has 16 residues. DNA of the CDR3: TGTGCCAGCTCACCTCAGACCGGGACAGTGAACACTGAAGCTTTCTTT. Encoded protein: CASSPQTGTVNTEAFF. Supplemented by reference TRBV18 and TRBJ1-1, the full variable domain reads NAGVMQNPRHLVRRRGQEARLRCSPMKGHSHVYWYRQLPEEGLKFMVYLQKENIIDESGMPKERFSAEFPKEGPSILRIQQVVRGDSAAYFCASSPQTGTVNTEAFFGQGTRLTVV.